This T cell receptor beta chain was identified during a study of identical twins. This clonotype came up many times. Germline V gives CDR1 SNHLY, CDR2 FYNNEI. The CDR3 is 14 amino acids. The germline V and J ends were trimmed by 6 bases and 5 bases, with 11 bases remaining between them. With template switching, a universal primer site was added, and the cDNA carried unique molecular identifiers. TCRdb fed the 5' RACE reads into MiXCR, producing one record per CDR3 protein. The table has 220,000 or so distinct CDR3 sequences, 5.5% to 7% seen once. These data were also reused for a study on yellow fever vaccine responses in identical twins.

The source is a woman between 18 and 30 years old in good health. V and J are TRBV2 and TRBJ1-6; D might be TRBD1 (5 bases). Material for sequencing was memory (CD45RO+) T cells sorted from blood. The CDR3 DNA reads as TGTGCCAGCAGGGCCGACAGCCATAATTCACCCCTCCACTTT. Translated, it gives CASRADSHNSPLHF.